The 10 T cell receptor beta chains given below trace back to one sample, sequenced in a study of T cells in Graves' hyperthyroidism and ophthalmopathy. The TCR beta CDR3 regions underwent amplification using RNA transcripts as the source. When the TCR CDR3 underwent first-round RT-PCR, the HTBI primer set was used. TCRdb re-derived calls from the multiplex PCR reads in MiXCR, one entry per CDR3 protein. The sample includes approximately 870,000 distinct CDR3 sequences, over 35% of them seen just once. The source material was blood. Receptors were obtained from a man between 18 and 35 years old with Graves' hyperthyroidism.

This clonotype was observed at least ten times. The chain recombines TRBV2 with TRBJ1-2, with a weak D call TRBD1 (6 bases). Germline values: CDR1 SNHLY, CDR2 FYNNEI. This CDR3 is built from 14 residues. The V gene lost 6 bases and the J gene lost 4 bases, with 15 bases spanning the gap. For the CDR3, the DNA is TGTGCCAGCAGGGGGGACACTCATGGCTATGGCTACACCTTC. Amino acid sequence: CASRGDTHGYGYTF.

In its sample, this clonotype was seen a few times. The V and J genes are TRBV6-2 or TRBV6-3 and TRBJ1-1; D uncertain. V was cut by 5 bases and J by 5 bases, with 9 bases left in between. CDR3 length: 12 amino acids. The germline gives CDR1 MNHEY, CDR2 SVGEGT. CDR3 in DNA: TGTGCCAGCAGTGGATACACGACTGAAGCTTTCTTT. Translation gives CASSGYTTEAFF.

With regard to this clonotype: At one end the junction does not follow the germline gene, possibly because of a read error. CDR3 sequence reads: CSARDRVAAEKLFF. CDR3 bases: TGCAGTGCGAGAGACAGGGTGGCCGCCGAAAAACTGTTTTTT. J is TRBJ1-4 and V is TRBV20-1; 7 bases align to TRBD1. Per the germline V gene, CDR1 is DFQATT and CDR2 is SNEGSKA (reference sequence). This CDR3 spans 14 amino acids.

Only a few counts were recorded for this clonotype. The genes are TRBV2 and TRBJ1-1; 8 positions match TRBD1. J gave up 3 bases and V 1 base, and 1 base lay outside the gene matches. Germline V lookup: CDR1 SNHLY, CDR2 FYNNEI. CDR3 length: 14 residues. CDR3 region: CASSEGTGYTEAFF. DNA for the CDR3: TGTGCCAGCAGTGAAGGGACAGGGTACACTGAAGCTTTCTTT. The entire variable domain, with the rest obtained from reference TRBV2 and TRBJ1-1, is as follows: EPEVTQTPSHQVTQMGQEVILRCVPISNHLYFYWYRQILGQKVEFLVSFYNNEISEKSEIFDDQFSVERPDGSNFTLKIRSTKLEDSAMYFCASSEGTGYTEAFFGQGTRLTVV.

This clonotype was recorded a few times. This sequence joins TRBV20-1 and TRBJ1-5, with TRBD1 matching over 9 bases. V lost 5 bases and J lost 1; bases outside the gene matches: 15. The length of the CDR3 is 18 residues. Germline values: CDR1 DFQATT, CDR2 SNEGSKA (reference sequence). The chain's CDR3 is CSAGRDRALAGSNQPQHF. The CDR3 DNA is TGCAGTGCTGGGAGGGACAGGGCCCTTGCAGGCAGCAATCAGCCCCAGCATTTT.

This clonotype was observed a few times. Sequence at one end of the junction differs from germline and may be a read error. This chain joins TRBV7-8 and TRBJ1-5, with a possible D match to TRBD1 (6 bases). This CDR3 has 14 residues. Germline-derived CDR1 and CDR2 are SGHVS and FQNEAQ. This chain's CDR3 is CASSLGQIHQPQHF. Here the CDR3 DNA reads TGTGCCAGCAGTTTAGGACAGATTCATCAGCCCCAGCATTTT.

This clonotype was observed a handful of times. The chain uses TRBV5-1 and TRBJ2-7; D remains ambiguous. Germline CDR1 SGHRS, CDR2 YFSETQ. The CDR3 consists of 15 residues. Trimming cost V 0 bases and J 5 bases, with 15 bases left between them. CDR3 in DNA: TGCGCCAGCAGCTTGGAAGCAGGTTTAAGGAACGAGCAGTACTTC. Protein: CASSLEAGLRNEQYF.

This clonotype was recorded once. The chain recombines TRBV3-1 with TRBJ2-7, with 9 nucleotides matching TRBD2. This CDR3 is built from 17 residues. Germline CDR1 is LGHDT and CDR2 is YNNKEL (reference sequence). Trimming removed 0 bases from V and 4 bases from J; junction bases left unmatched: 10. The CDR3: CASSQDRRREGRYEQYF. In nucleotides, the CDR3 is TGTGCCAGCAGCCAAGACCGCCGGCGGGAGGGCCGGTACGAGCAGTACTTC.

This chain links TRBV4-1 with TRBJ1-4; D is unclear. V gave up 0 bases and J gave up 0 bases, with 8 bases separating them. CDR3 length: 16 amino acids. Germline lookup yields CDR1 MGHRA and CDR2 YSYEKL. The CDR3 loop is CASSQELAATNEKLFF. The CDR3 nucleotides read TGCGCCAGCAGCCAAGAACTCGCAGCAACTAATGAAAAACTGTTTTTT.

This clonotype was recorded many times. This chain joins TRBV7-9 and TRBJ2-7; D unclear. Germline CDR1 SEHNR, CDR2 FQNEAQ (reference sequence). V was clipped by 1 base and J by 6 bases, with 13 bases between them. The CDR3 consists of 14 residues. The CDR3 DNA follows: TGTGCCAGCAGCTTAGAAGACACCGAAGGCGAGCAGTACTTC. This gives the protein CASSLEDTEGEQYF.